This is a list of T cell receptor beta chains from one sample in a study of blood T cell repertoires in COVID-19. This table comes from immunoSEQ multiplex PCR, and its TCRdb copy is limited to in-frame clones, with some not included. The sample lists under 300,000 clones, approximately 91% occurring once. The sequencing input was peripheral blood. These receptors came from a young woman with acute or convalescent COVID-19. The CDR3 runs from the conserved cysteine through the conserved F or W. Fields, in order: J gene, D gene, V gene, clone size, CDR3 protein, CDR3 DNA. The D gene is left open where the match is weak. The listing skips clone size in some rows; elsewhere it reads once, few, many or a size class.

J: TRBJ2-3; D: .; V: TRBV6-2/TRBV6-3; size: .; CDR3: CASSYLTSTDTQYF; DNA: TGTGCCAGCAGTTACCTAACTAGCACAGATACGCAGTATTTT
J: TRBJ2-1; D: .; V: TRBV19; size: .; CDR3: CASRSRPANEQFF; DNA: TGTGCCAGTAGAAGTCGCCCAGCGAATGAGCAGTTCTTC
J: TRBJ2-7; D: .; V: TRBV7-9; size: .; CDR3: CASSLAPGNEQYF; DNA: TGTGCCAGCAGCTTAGCCCCAGGGAACGAGCAGTACTTC
J: TRBJ1-3; D: TRBD1; V: TRBV7-9; size: .; CDR3: CANSSPDRGNTIYF; DNA: TGTGCCAACTCGAGTCCGGACAGGGGAAACACCATATATTTT
J: TRBJ1-4; D: TRBD1; V: TRBV3-1/TRBV3-2; size: once; CDR3: CASSQRQGSEKLFF; DNA: TGTGCCAGCAGCCAACGACAGGGAAGTGAAAAACTGTTTTTT
J: TRBJ2-1; D: TRBD2; V: TRBV5-4; size: .; CDR3: CASSLGLAGADEQFF; DNA: TGTGCCAGCAGCTTAGGACTAGCGGGAGCTGATGAGCAGTTCTTC
J: TRBJ1-4; D: TRBD1; V: TRBV2; size: .; CDR3: CASSEDRGKNEKLFF; DNA: TGTGCCAGCAGTGAAGACAGGGGAAAAAATGAAAAACTGTTTTTT
J: TRBJ2-5; D: TRBD1; V: TRBV5-1; size: .; CDR3: CASGTGGIQETQYF; DNA: TGCGCCAGCGGGACAGGGGGCATCCAAGAGACCCAGTACTTC
J: TRBJ2-7; D: TRBD2; V: TRBV6-2/TRBV6-3; size: .; CDR3: CASSPRPRLAVSSYEQYF; DNA: TGTGCCAGCAGTCCGAGGCCGAGACTAGCGGTTAGCTCCTACGAGCAGTACTTC
J: TRBJ2-2; D: .; V: TRBV6-6; size: once; CDR3: CASSYVARVVSGELFF; DNA: TGTGCCAGCAGTTACGTGGCCAGGGTAGTTTCCGGGGAGCTGTTTTTT
J: TRBJ2-3; D: .; V: TRBV12-1; size: .; CDR3: CASSFTSRGTTDTQYF; DNA: TGTGCCAGCAGCTTTACCTCGAGGGGGACGACAGATACGCAGTATTTT
J: TRBJ1-2; D: .; V: TRBV2; size: .; CDR3: CASSESVGYTF; DNA: TGTGCCAGCAGTGAAAGCGTCGGCTACACCTTC
J: TRBJ2-1; D: TRBD2; V: TRBV7-2; size: .; CDR3: CASSFSGRARYEQFF; DNA: TGTGCCAGCAGTTTTAGCGGGAGGGCCCGGTATGAGCAGTTCTTC
J: TRBJ2-7; D: .; V: TRBV7-2; size: once; CDR3: CASSQGPGHGPYEQYF; DNA: TGTGCCAGCAGCCAGGGTCCCGGACACGGCCCCTACGAGCAGTACTTC
J: TRBJ2-1; D: TRBD1; V: TRBV6-2/TRBV6-3; size: .; CDR3: CASSSPRGIVREQFF; DNA: TGTGCCAGCAGTTCCCCCAGGGGGATCGTGAGGGAGCAGTTCTTC
J: TRBJ1-1; D: TRBD1; V: TRBV5-4; size: .; CDR3: CASSSPGGGSTEAFF; DNA: TGTGCCAGCAGCTCCCCAGGGGGCGGGAGCACTGAAGCTTTCTTT
J: TRBJ1-2; D: TRBD1; V: TRBV14; size: .; CDR3: CASSQDTGTGYGYGYTF; DNA: TGTGCCAGCAGCCAAGATACAGGGACAGGGTATGGCTATGGCTACACCTTC
J: TRBJ1-5; D: .; V: TRBV6-5; size: .; CDR3: CASSYTGEHSNQPQHF; DNA: TGTGCCAGCAGTTACACAGGAGAACATAGCAATCAGCCCCAGCATTTT
J: TRBJ1-1; D: TRBD1; V: TRBV7-9; size: once; CDR3: CASSPGGSPEAFF; DNA: TGTGCCAGCAGCCCAGGGGGGAGCCCTGAAGCTTTCTTT
J: TRBJ1-2; D: .; V: TRBV27; size: once; CDR3: CASRRFGRGVSYGYTF; DNA: TGTGCCAGCAGGCGATTCGGGAGAGGGGTGAGCTATGGCTACACCTTC
J: TRBJ2-7; D: .; V: TRBV4-3; size: .; CDR3: CASSQESGWGLKAYEQYF; DNA: TGCGCCAGCAGCCAAGAATCAGGTTGGGGCCTTAAGGCCTACGAGCAGTACTTC
J: TRBJ1-2; D: .; V: TRBV11-2; size: .; CDR3: CASSLLQANYGYTF; DNA: TGTGCCAGCAGCTTATTGCAGGCGAACTATGGCTACACCTTC
J: TRBJ1-2; D: .; V: TRBV7-9; size: .; CDR3: CANERTGSSAGYTF; DNA: TGTGCCAACGAAAGAACAGGGAGCTCTGCTGGCTACACCTTC
J: TRBJ2-2; D: .; V: TRBV6-5; size: .; CDR3: CASRTLVDPGELFF; DNA: TGTGCCAGCAGAACACTAGTAGACCCCGGGGAGCTGTTTTTT
J: TRBJ1-1; D: .; V: TRBV29-1; size: .; CDR3: CSVDSYRNTEAFF; DNA: TGCAGCGTTGATAGTTATAGGAACACTGAAGCTTTCTTT
J: TRBJ2-1; D: TRBD2; V: TRBV9; size: once; CDR3: CASSEPRWREANNEQFF; DNA: TGTGCCAGCAGCGAACCTAGATGGCGGGAGGCAAACAATGAGCAGTTCTTC
J: TRBJ2-1; D: .; V: TRBV13; size: .; CDR3: CASSLPGSYNEQFF; DNA: TGTGCCAGCAGCTTACCGGGGTCCTACAATGAGCAGTTCTTC
J: TRBJ2-3; D: .; V: TRBV21-1; size: .; CDR3: CASSLPFYRTSGRAPLCTDTQYF; DNA: TGTGCCAGCAGCTTACCCTTCTATCGGACTAGCGGGAGGGCCCCGCTTTGCACAGATACGCAGTATTTT
J: TRBJ2-1; D: .; V: TRBV9; size: .; CDR3: CASSVIITGFNEQFF; DNA: TGTGCCAGCAGCGTAATTATTACAGGGTTCAATGAGCAGTTCTTC
J: TRBJ1-3; D: .; V: TRBV24-1; size: once; CDR3: CATSDPKKQGLSGNTIYF; DNA: TGTGCCACCAGTGACCCTAAAAAACAGGGCCTCTCTGGAAACACCATATATTTT